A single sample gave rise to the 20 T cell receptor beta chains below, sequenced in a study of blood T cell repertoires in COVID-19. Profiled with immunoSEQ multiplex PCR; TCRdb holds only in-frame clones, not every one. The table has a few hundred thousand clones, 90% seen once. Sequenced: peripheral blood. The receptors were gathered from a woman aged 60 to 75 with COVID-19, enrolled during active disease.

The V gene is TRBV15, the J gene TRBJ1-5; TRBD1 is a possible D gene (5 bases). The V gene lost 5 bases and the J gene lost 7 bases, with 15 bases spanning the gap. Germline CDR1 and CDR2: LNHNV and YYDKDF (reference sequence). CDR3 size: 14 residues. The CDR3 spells CATSGEQVAQPQHF. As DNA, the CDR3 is TGTGCCACCAGCGGTGAACAGGTCGCCCAGCCCCAGCATTTT.

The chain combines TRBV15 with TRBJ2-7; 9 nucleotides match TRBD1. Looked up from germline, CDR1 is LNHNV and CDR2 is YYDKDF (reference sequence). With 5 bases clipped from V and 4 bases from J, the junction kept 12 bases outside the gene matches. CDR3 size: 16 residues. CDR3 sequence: CATSVAPGQGNYEQYF. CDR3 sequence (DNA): TGTGCCACCAGCGTAGCACCGGGACAGGGAAATTACGAGCAGTACTTC. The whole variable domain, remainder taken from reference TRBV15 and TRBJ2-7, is DAMVIQNPRYQVTQFGKPVTLSCSQTLNHNVMYWYQQKSSQAPKLLFHYYDKDFNNEADTPDNFQSRRPNTSFCFLDIRSPGLGDTAMYLCATSVAPGQGNYEQYFGPGTRLTVT.

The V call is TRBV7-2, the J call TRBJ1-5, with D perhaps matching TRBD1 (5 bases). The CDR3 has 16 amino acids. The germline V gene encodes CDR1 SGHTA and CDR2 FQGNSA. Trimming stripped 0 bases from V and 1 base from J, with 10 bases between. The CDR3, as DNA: TGTGCCAGCAGCTTAGCAGGGGTGCGAAGCAATCAGCCCCAGCATTTT. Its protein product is CASSLAGVRSNQPQHF.

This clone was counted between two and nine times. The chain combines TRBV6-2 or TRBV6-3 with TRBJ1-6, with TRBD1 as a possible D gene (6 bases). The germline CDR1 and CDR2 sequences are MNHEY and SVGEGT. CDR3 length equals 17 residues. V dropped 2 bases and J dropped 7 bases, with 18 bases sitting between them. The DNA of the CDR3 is TGTGCCAGCAGTTACGGGAGACAGGCCCTCGGGAATTCACCCCTCCACTTT. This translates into CASSYGRQALGNSPLHF.

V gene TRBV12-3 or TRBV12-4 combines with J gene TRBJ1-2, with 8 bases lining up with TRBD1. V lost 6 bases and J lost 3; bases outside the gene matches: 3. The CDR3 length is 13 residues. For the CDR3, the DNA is TGTGCCAGCAGCCTGACAGGGGACTATGGCTACACCTTC. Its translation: CASSLTGDYGYTF.

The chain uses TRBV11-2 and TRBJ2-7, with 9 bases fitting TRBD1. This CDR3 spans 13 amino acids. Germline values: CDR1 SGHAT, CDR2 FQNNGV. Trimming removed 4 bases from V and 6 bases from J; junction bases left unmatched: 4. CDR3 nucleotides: TGTGCCAGCAGCTGGGGACAGGGCTCCGAGCAGTACTTC. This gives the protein CASSWGQGSEQYF.

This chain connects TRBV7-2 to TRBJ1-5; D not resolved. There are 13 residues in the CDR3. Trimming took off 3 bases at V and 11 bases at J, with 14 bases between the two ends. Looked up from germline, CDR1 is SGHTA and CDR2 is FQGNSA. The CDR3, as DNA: TGTGCCAGCAGCTTTGGCGGTCTTAAAGCCCAGCATTTT. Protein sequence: CASSFGGLKAQHF.

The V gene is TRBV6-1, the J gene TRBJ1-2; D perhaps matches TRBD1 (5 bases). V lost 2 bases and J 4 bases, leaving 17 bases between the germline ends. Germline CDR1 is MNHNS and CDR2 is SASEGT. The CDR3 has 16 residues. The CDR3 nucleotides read TGTGCCAGCAGTGAAACTTACCCAGACAGTCTCTATGGCTACACCTTC. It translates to CASSETYPDSLYGYTF.

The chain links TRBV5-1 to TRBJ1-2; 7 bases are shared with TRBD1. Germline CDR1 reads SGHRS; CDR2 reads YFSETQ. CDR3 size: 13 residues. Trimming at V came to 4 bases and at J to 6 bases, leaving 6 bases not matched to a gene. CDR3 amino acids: CASSTGTVDGYTF. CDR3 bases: TGCGCCAGCAGCACCGGGACAGTCGATGGCTACACCTTC. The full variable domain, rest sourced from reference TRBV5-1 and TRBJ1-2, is KAGVTQTPRYLIKTRGQQVTLSCSPISGHRSVSWYQQTPGQGLQFLFEYFSETQRNKGNFPGRFSGRQFSNSRSEMNVSTLELGDSALYLCASSTGTVDGYTFGSGTRLTVV.

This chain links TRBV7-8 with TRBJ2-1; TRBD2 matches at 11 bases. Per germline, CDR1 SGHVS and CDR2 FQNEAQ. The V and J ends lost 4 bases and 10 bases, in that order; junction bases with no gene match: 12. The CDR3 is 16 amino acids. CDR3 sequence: CASSSGRVAGGLEQFF. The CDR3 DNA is TGTGCCAGCAGCTCAGGACGAGTAGCGGGGGGGCTCGAGCAGTTCTTC.

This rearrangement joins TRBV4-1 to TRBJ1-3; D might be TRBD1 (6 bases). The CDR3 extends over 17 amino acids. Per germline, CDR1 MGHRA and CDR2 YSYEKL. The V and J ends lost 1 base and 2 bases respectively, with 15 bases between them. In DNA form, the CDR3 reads TGCGCCAGCAGCCAAGGGGCGGCGGGGGCCCCTGGAAACACCATATATTTT. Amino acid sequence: CASSQGAAGAPGNTIYF.

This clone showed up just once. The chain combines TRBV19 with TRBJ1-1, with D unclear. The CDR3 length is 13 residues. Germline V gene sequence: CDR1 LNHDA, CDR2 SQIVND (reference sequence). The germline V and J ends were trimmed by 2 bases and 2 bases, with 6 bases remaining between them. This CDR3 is CASSITGNTEAFF. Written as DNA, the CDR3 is TGTGCCAGTAGTATAACGGGAAACACTGAAGCTTTCTTT.

CDR3 coding DNA: TGTGCCAGCGGTATAGACGGACAGGGAATCTATGGCTACACCTTC. Its protein product is CASGIDGQGIYGYTF. The V gene is TRBV7-9, the J gene TRBJ1-2; the match to TRBD1 covers 8 bases. Germline V CDR1 and CDR2: SEHNR, FQNEAQ (reference sequence). Trimming at V came to 8 bases and at J to 4 bases, leaving 12 bases not matched to a gene. The CDR3 is 15 amino acids.

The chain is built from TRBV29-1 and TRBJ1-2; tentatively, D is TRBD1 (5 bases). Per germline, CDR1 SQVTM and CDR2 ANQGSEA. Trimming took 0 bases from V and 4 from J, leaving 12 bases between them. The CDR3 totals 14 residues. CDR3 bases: TGCAGCGTTGAAGAGAACCAGGGATCCTATGGCTACACCTTC. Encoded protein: CSVEENQGSYGYTF.

For the CDR3, the DNA is TGTGCCAGTAGTATAATCGGTAACACTGAAGCTTTCTTT. This encodes CASSIIGNTEAFF. The V call is TRBV19, the J call TRBJ1-1; no clear D. V was pared by 2 bases and J by 2 bases, with 6 bases between. This CDR3 has 13 residues. CDR1 LNHDA and CDR2 SQIVND come from the germline V gene (reference sequence).

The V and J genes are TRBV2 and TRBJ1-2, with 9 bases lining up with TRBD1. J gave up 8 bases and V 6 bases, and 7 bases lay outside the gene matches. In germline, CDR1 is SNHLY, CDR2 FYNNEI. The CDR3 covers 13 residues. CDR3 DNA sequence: TGTGCCAGCAGCCCACAGGGGGCGGAAGGCTACACCTTC. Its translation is CASSPQGAEGYTF.

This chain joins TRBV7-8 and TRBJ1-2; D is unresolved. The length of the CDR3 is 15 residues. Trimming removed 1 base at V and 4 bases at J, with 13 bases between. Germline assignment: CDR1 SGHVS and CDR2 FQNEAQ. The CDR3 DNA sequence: TGTGCCAGCAGCTTAGTTTCGGCCGGCGGCTATGGCTACACCTTC. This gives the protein CASSLVSAGGYGYTF.

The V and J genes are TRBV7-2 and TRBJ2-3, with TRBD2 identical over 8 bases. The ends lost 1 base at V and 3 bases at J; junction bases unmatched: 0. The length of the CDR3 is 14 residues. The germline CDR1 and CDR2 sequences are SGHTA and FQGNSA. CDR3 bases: TGTGCCAGCAGCTTAGGACTAGCGACAGATACGCAGTATTTT. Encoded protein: CASSLGLATDTQYF.

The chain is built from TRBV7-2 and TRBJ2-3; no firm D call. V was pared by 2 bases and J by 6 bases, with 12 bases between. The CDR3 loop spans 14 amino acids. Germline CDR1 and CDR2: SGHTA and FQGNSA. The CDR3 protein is CASSLFGPADTQYF. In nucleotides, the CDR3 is TGTGCCAGCAGCTTATTTGGGCCGGCCGATACGCAGTATTTT.

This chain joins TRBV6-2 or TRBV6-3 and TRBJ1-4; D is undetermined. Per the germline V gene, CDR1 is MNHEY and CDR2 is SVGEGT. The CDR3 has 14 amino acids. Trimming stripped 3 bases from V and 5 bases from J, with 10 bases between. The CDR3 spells CASSYTRENEKLFF. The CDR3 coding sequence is TGTGCCAGCAGTTATACAAGGGAGAATGAAAAACTGTTTTTT.